Below are 3 T cell receptor beta chains sequenced from a single sample in a study of OX40 agonist ivuxolimab in advanced cancers. Clones were read by immunoSEQ multiplex PCR, and TCRdb kept only the in-frame ones, dropping some. Of 37,000 or so clones listed, more than 85% are singletons. Sample: CD4+ or CD8+ T cells sorted from blood, taken in a trial of the OX40 agonist ivuxolimab. These receptors came from an adult with an advanced solid tumor such as melanoma, head and neck, liver or kidney cancer.

The rearrangement uses TRBV9 and TRBJ1-1, with D perhaps matching TRBD1 (6 bases). Germline CDR1 and CDR2: SGDLS and YYNGEE. V was trimmed by 0 bases and J by 8 bases, leaving 8 bases between them. This CDR3 spans 12 amino acids. The DNA for the CDR3 is TGTGCCAGCAGCGTAGGGGGGACAGAAGCTTTCTTT. Amino acids: CASSVGGTEAFF.

V usage is TRBV5-1 and J usage is TRBJ2-5, with 9 bases lining up with TRBD1. The DNA end lines up better with TRBJ2-7; the J call may be wrong. There are 14 residues in the CDR3. The germline V gene has CDR1 SGHRS and CDR2 YFSETQ. Written as DNA, the CDR3 is TGCGCCAGCAGCCCCACCGGGACAGGGAGCGAGCAGTACTTC. It is translated as CASSPTGTGSEQYF.

The genes are TRBV7-6 and TRBJ2-5, with TRBD2 matching 8 bases. Losses at the gene ends were 2 bases for V and 4 bases for J; bases not matched to a gene: 3. Per germline, CDR1 SGHVS and CDR2 FNYEAQ. The CDR3 contains 14 residues. The CDR3 region has the DNA TGTGCCAGCAGCTTATACAGCGGGGGAGAGACCCAGTACTTC. Protein product: CASSLYSGGETQYF.